This TCR beta chain appears in the sequencing data of a study of blood T cell repertoires in COVID-19. Across the study: Some COVID-19 samples were acute and others convalescent; all came from the United States, Italy and Spain. The analysed material was cDNA or gDNA that came from T cells, B-cell-depleted T cells, or PBMCs.

The table lists this clone with a count of one. One end of the junction fails to match germline, which may point to a read error. The CDR3 runs to 14 residues. The germline gives CDR1 LGHDT, CDR2 YNNKEL (reference sequence). Per the original data handling: The assay estimated nucleated cells by amplifying reference gene primers. Profiling relied on immunoSEQ multiplex PCR, and the TCRdb table lists in-frame clones only, not all of them. V, J and clone size are those of that table, while D and trimming were read from the DNA. The sample lists about 140,000 clones, about 87% occurring once. The source of this sequence is a man aged 50 or older with active COVID-19. The V and J genes are TRBV3-1 (or the pseudogene TRBV3-2) and TRBJ1-6; D not certain. Sequencing used peripheral blood. CDR3 protein: CASSAGSFNSPLHF. The CDR3 nucleotides are TGTGCCAGCAGCGCGGGTTCTTTTAATTCGCCCCTCCACTTT.